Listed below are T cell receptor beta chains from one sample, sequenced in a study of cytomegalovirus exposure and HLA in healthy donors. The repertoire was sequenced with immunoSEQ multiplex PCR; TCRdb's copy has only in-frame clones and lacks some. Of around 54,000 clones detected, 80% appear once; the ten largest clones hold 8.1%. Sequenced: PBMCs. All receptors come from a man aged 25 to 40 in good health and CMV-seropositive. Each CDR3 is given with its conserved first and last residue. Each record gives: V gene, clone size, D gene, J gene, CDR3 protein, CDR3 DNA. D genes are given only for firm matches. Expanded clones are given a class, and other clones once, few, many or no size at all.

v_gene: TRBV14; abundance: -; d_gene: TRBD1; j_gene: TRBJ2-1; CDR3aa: CASSQVTGLVSYNEQFF; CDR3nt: TGTGCCAGCAGCCAAGTGACAGGGCTAGTCTCCTACAATGAGCAGTTCTTC
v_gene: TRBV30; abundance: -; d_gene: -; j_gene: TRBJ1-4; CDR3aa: CAWSPLNEKLFF; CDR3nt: TGTGCCTGGAGTCCCCTTAATGAAAAACTGTTTTTT
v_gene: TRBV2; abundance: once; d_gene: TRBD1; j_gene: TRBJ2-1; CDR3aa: CASSEFVTGNEQFF; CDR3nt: TGTGCCAGCAGTGAATTTGTGACAGGGAATGAGCAGTTCTTC
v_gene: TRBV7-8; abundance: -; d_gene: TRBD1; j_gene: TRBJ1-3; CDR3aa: CASSLGAGDRGISGNTIYF; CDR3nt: TGTGCCAGCAGCTTAGGGGCAGGGGACAGAGGGATCTCTGGAAACACCATATATTTT
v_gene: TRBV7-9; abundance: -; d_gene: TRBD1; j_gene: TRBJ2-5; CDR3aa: CASTRTGEETQYF; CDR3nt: TGTGCCAGCACCCGTACAGGGGAAGAGACCCAGTACTTC
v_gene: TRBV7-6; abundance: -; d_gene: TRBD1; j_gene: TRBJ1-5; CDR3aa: CASSYGTGGNQPQHF; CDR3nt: TGTGCCAGCAGCTATGGGACAGGAGGCAATCAGCCCCAGCATTTT
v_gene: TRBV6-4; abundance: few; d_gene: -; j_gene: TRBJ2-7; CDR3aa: CASSYLQGEQYF; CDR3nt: TGTGCCAGCAGTTACCTACAGGGAGAGCAGTACTTC
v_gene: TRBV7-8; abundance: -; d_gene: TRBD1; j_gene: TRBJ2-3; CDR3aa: CASSQNRGDTQYF; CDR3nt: TGTGCCAGCAGCCAGAACAGGGGTGATACGCAGTATTTT
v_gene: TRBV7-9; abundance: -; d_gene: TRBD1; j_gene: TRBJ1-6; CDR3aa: CTSSSRGTGPDSPLHF; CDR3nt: TGTACCAGCAGCTCCAGGGGGACAGGTCCGGATTCACCCCTCCACTTT
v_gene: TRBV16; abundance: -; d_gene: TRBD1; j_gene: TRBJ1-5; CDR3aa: CASSDRVQPQHF; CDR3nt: TGTGCCAGCAGCGACAGGGTTCAGCCCCAGCATTTT
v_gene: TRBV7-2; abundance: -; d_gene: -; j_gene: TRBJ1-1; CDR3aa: CASSAPLAREAFF; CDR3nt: TGTGCCAGCAGCGCCCCCCTCGCGAGAGAAGCTTTCTTT
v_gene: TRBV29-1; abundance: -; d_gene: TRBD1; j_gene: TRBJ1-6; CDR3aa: CSARTGLNSPLHF; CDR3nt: TGCAGCGCCCGGACAGGGCTTAATTCACCCCTCCACTTT
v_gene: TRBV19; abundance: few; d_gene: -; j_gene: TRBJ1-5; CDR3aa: CASSIVDQPQHF; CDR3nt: TGTGCCAGTAGTATAGTAGATCAGCCCCAGCATTTT
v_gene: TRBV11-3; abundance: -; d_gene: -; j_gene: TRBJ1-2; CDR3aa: CASTGKSNYGYTF; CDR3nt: TGTGCCAGCACAGGGAAATCCAACTATGGCTACACCTTC
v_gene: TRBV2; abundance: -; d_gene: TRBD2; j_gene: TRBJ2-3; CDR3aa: CASSGGLAGDRDTQYF; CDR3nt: TGTGCCAGCAGTGGGGGACTAGCGGGGGACAGAGATACGCAGTATTTT
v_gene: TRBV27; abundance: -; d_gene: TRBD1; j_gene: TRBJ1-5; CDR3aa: CASRPRDRAVGAQHF; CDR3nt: TGTGCCAGCAGGCCCCGGGACAGGGCGGTAGGGGCCCAGCATTTT
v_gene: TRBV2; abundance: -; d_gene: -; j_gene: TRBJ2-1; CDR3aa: CASTRGDNEQFF; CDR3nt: TGTGCCAGCACCAGGGGAGACAATGAGCAGTTCTTC
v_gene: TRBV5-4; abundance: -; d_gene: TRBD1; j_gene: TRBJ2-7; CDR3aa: CASGRFGTGRHEQYF; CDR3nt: TGTGCCAGCGGGAGGTTCGGGACAGGGAGACACGAGCAGTACTTC
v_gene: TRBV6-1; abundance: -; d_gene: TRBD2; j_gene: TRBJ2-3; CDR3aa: CASSESTARGGTDTQYF; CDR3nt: TGTGCCAGCAGTGAATCGACAGCCCGGGGGGGCACAGATACGCAGTATTTT
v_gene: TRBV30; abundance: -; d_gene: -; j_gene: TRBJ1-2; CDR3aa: CAWSANFVAEDGYTF; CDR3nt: TGTGCCTGGAGTGCTAACTTCGTGGCGGAGGATGGCTACACCTTC
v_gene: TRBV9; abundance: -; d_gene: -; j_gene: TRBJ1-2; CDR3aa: CASSTRGDYTF; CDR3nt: TGTGCCAGCAGCACACGAGGTGACTACACCTTC
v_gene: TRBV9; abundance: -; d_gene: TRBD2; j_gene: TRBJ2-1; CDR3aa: CASSPSSGAEQFF; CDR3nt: TGTGCCAGCAGCCCCAGTAGCGGGGCTGAGCAGTTCTTC
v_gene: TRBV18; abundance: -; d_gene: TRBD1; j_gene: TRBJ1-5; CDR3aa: CASSGQASNQPQHF; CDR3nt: TGTGCCAGCTCAGGACAGGCTAGCAATCAGCCCCAGCATTTT
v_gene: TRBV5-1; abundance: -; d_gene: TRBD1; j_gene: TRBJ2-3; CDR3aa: CASSRIGDRNTQYF; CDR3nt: TGCGCCAGCAGCCGTATAGGGGACAGAAATACGCAGTATTTT
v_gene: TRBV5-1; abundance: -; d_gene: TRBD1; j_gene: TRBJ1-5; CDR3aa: CASSLEGASNQPQHF; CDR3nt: TGCGCCAGCAGCTTGGAGGGGGCGAGCAATCAGCCCCAGCATTTT
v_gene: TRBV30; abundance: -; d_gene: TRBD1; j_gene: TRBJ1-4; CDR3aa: CAWRRLGGSNEKLFF; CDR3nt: TGTGCCTGGAGGAGGTTAGGGGGCTCTAATGAAAAACTGTTTTTT
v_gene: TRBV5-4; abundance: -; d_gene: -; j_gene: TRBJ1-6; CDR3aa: CASSFEGASYNSPLHF; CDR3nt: TGTGCCAGCAGCTTTGAGGGTGCATCCTATAATTCACCCCTCCACTTT
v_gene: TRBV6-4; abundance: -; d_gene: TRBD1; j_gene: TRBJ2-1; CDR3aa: CASSAFPGQGNEQFF; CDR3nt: TGTGCCAGCAGTGCCTTTCCGGGACAGGGTAATGAGCAGTTCTTC
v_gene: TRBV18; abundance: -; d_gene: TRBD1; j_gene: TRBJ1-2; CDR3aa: CASSPRLDRGYGYTF; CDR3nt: TGTGCCAGCTCACCACGTTTGGACAGGGGTTATGGCTACACCTTC
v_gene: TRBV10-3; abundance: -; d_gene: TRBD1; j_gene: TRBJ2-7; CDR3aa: CAISESLVGQGVEQYF; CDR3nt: TGTGCCATCAGTGAGTCGCTGGTGGGACAGGGGGTCGAGCAGTACTTC
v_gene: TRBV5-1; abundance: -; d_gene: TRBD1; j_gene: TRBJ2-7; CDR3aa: CASSVEDRGEQYF; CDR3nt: TGCGCCAGCAGCGTAGAAGACAGGGGCGAGCAGTACTTC
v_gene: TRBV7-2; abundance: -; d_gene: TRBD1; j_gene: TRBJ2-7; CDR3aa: CASKRTGTTYEQYF; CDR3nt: TGTGCCAGCAAACGGACAGGGACGACCTACGAGCAGTACTTC